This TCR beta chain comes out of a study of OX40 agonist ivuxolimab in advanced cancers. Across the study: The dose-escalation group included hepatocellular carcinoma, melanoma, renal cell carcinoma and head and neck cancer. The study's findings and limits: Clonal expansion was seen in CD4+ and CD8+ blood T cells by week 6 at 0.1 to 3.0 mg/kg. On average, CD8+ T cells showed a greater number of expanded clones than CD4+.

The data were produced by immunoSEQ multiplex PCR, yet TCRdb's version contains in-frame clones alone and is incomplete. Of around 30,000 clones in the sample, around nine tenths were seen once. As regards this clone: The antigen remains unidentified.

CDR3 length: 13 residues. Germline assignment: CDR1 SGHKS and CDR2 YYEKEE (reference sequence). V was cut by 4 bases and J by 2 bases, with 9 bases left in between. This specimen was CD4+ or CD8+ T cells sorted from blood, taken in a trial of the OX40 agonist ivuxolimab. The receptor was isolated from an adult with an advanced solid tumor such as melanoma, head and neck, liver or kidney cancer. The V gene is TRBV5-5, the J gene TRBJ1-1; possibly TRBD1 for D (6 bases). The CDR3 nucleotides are TGTGCCAGCAGCGGGGGGCCCAACACTGAAGCTTTCTTT. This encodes CASSGGPNTEAFF.